This T cell receptor (beta chain) was identified during a study of cytomegalovirus exposure and HLA in healthy donors. Findings and limits, study-wide: High sensitivity and specificity were reportedly achieved when the classifier diagnosed cytomegalovirus status. HLA alleles showed associations with some 17,000 TCR beta sequences in a later analysis, at a 0.05 false discovery rate.

V lost 1 base and J lost 5, with 9 bases in between. This CDR3 contains 13 residues. Germline loops: CDR1 SGHTA, CDR2 FQGNSA. Use of 60 Vbeta and 13 Jbeta primers characterized the PCR. Assay: immunoSEQ multiplex PCR; the TCRdb copy retains only in-frame clones and omits some. The table shows under 200,000 clones, with approximately 82% occurring only once. This clone has just a few counts. Its target is unknown. This chain links TRBV7-2 with TRBJ2-7, with a weak D call TRBD2 (5 bases). The sequence derives from a man aged 40-50 years in good health and CMV-seropositive. Sequencing input: PBMCs. This chain's CDR3 is CASSLVTRDEQYF. The CDR3 nucleotides are TGTGCCAGCAGCTTAGTTACGCGGGACGAGCAGTACTTC.